This T cell receptor (beta chain) was sequenced in a study of monozygotic twins with inflammatory bowel disease. As for this clonotype: Its cognate antigen is unknown.

General study results and limits: Reduced clonotype sharing with other individuals was observed in IBD patients relative to healthy twins, especially with disease activity. Variability in patient repertoires may have come partly from differing immunosuppressive treatments.

Template switching introduced UMIs that contain a 6-nucleotide sample barcode. TCRdb reprocessed the 5' RACE reads and keeps a single row for each CDR3 protein, giving no DNA. The sample's table shows roughly 200,000 distinct CDR3 sequences. Blood was drawn once per donor, and each sample measured 2 to 2.5 ml. The CDR3 consists of 15 residues. Looked up from germline, CDR1 is DFQATT and CDR2 is SNEGSKA (reference sequence). Sequencing used blood. The genes are TRBV20-1 and TRBJ1-2; lacking DNA, the TRBD1 call made by TCRdb goes unchecked. The sequence derives from a human donor with ulcerative colitis or Crohn's disease, or a healthy co-twin of an affected twin (not recorded which). CDR3 sequence: CSVKGGAFSNYGYTF.